The rows below give T cell receptor beta chains drawn from one sample of a study of STAT3 mutations in large granular lymphocyte leukemia. Method: immunoSEQ multiplex PCR; TCRdb's copy keeps in-frame clones and lacks some. The sample includes more than 15,000 clones, over 80% of them seen just once. Sequencing was carried out using peripheral blood mononuclear cells. All receptors come from a man in his sixties with T-cell large granular lymphocyte leukemia. Some clones in this sample may be carry-over from other donors' samples. CDR3s include the opening cysteine and the closing phenylalanine or tryptophan.

v_gene	j_gene	CDR3aa
TRBV27	TRBJ2-3	CASSYNRDRVTDTQYF
TRBV5-1	TRBJ2-7	CASNGQGANEQYF
TRBV7-3	TRBJ1-2	CASSLMGGTGHSYGYTF
TRBV27	TRBJ2-7	CASSFGEEAYEQYF
TRBV11-3	TRBJ2-5	CASSSSRIQETQYF
TRBV23-1	TRBJ2-3	CASPFTDTQYF
TRBV20-1	TRBJ2-4	CSATDPIQYF
TRBV9	TRBJ2-5	CASSVELAGNQETQYF
TRBV30	TRBJ1-2	CAWSRPSKRRQGNGYTF
TRBV6-5	TRBJ2-7	CASSYSQEDEQYF
TRBV19	TRBJ1-2	CASTIGGTTYGYTF
TRBV7-3	TRBJ2-1	CASSLEVGVNEQFF
TRBV27	TRBJ2-2	CASSHGTSSTGELFF
TRBV23-1	TRBJ1-5	CASSPIENQPQHF
TRBV7-2	TRBJ1-1	CASSPRGPTEAFF
TRBV5-1	TRBJ2-1	CASSGGLYNEQFF
TRBV5-1	TRBJ2-3	CASSLGSSGSDTQYF
TRBV6-1	TRBJ1-1	CASLPGARNTEAFF
TRBV7-2	TRBJ1-5	CASSLAGRRKPQHF
TRBV29-1	TRBJ2-2	CSVEDRDTGELFF
TRBV5-1	TRBJ1-2	CASSLEARSGNYGYTF
TRBV30	TRBJ1-5	CAWTPDGRGQPQHF
TRBV5-4	TRBJ1-2	CASRTSKTGPHGGYTF
TRBV29-1	TRBJ2-1	CSVLNREQFF
TRBV28	TRBJ2-1	CAIRGDYYNEQFF
TRBV28	TRBJ1-1	CASSPGPMNTEAFF
TRBV18	TRBJ2-4	CASSPQLAAKNIQYF
TRBV7-2	TRBJ1-5	CASSPQGSGPNQPQHF
TRBV25-1	TRBJ1-1	CASSDTVNTEAFF
TRBV6-6	TRBJ2-7	CASSVGGQGAYEQYF
TRBV18	TRBJ2-7	CASSPSSYEQYF
TRBV7-2	TRBJ2-5	CASSLGTGAAKTQYF
TRBV28	TRBJ2-7	CASSLTVTYEQYF
TRBV7-9	TRBJ2-7	CASSFSGLTYEQYF
TRBV11-2	TRBJ2-1	CASNRDSWDEQFF
TRBV18	TRBJ2-2	CASSPKFKGTGELFF
TRBV7-7	TRBJ1-1	CASSRTGDPNTEAFF
TRBV5-1	TRBJ1-2	CASSREGAVNYGYTF
TRBV18	TRBJ2-5	CASSPGLAGETQYF
TRBV7-8	TRBJ1-1	CASSLVPVNTEAFF
TRBV18	TRBJ2-7	CASSLATGRLVEQYF
TRBV6-1	TRBJ1-5	CASSDPTGGQPQHF
TRBV5-1	TRBJ2-2	CASSSGSSGELFF
TRBV5-1	TRBJ2-5	CASSLDVLSQETQYF
TRBV5-1	TRBJ2-7	CASSLETTSEQYF
TRBV7-2	TRBJ1-2	CASSWGGLLTIGYTF